This TCR beta chain was obtained from a study of blood T cell repertoires in COVID-19. Whole-study context: Sources were T cells, B-cell-depleted T cells, or PBMCs; the material itself was cDNA or gDNA.

Methods used by the authors: Amplification of reference gene primers provided the estimated nucleated cell counts. The data were produced by immunoSEQ multiplex PCR, yet TCRdb's version contains in-frame clones alone and is incomplete. The DNA was the basis for D and trimming; V, J and clone size are from that table. The table lists around 220,000 clones, 84% of them singletons. Germline V lookup: CDR1 LNHDA, CDR2 SQIVND (reference sequence). The CDR3 is 15 amino acids. The V gene lost 5 bases and the J gene lost 1 base, with 11 bases spanning the gap. This clone appeared once. Sequenced material: peripheral blood. This chain links TRBV19 with TRBJ2-2, with TRBD1 as a possible D gene (6 bases). The receptor comes from a man under 40 with active or convalescent COVID-19. As DNA, the CDR3 is TGTGCCAGTAGTCATAGGGGACAGAACACCGGGGAGCTGTTTTTT. Encoded protein: CASSHRGQNTGELFF.